This is a list of T cell receptor beta chains from one sample in a study of cytomegalovirus exposure and HLA in healthy donors. The data were produced by immunoSEQ multiplex PCR, yet TCRdb's version contains in-frame clones alone and is incomplete. Found here are some 150,000 clones, roughly 76% of them singletons; the top ten hold around 1.4%. Material for sequencing was PBMCs. The source is a man between 60 and 75 years old in good health and CMV-seronegative. Both conserved end residues are part of each CDR3. Each record gives: J gene, D gene, V gene, clone size, CDR3 DNA, CDR3 protein. The D gene is left open where the match is weak. The size field is filled for only some rows; it gives once, few, many or a size class.

TRBJ1-1 - TRBV6-4 - TGTGCCAGGAGCAAGACTGAAGCTTTCTTT CARSKTEAFF
TRBJ2-7 TRBD1 TRBV6-5 - TGTGCCAGCAGTAAAGGGACAGGGGGTTCCTACGAGCAGTACTTC CASSKGTGGSYEQYF
TRBJ2-3 - TRBV14 - TGTGCCAGCAGCCAAGAAGCGTTCCCCTTAGATACGCAGTATTTT CASSQEAFPLDTQYF
TRBJ1-2 - TRBV7-2 once TGTGCCAGCAACCCACCACGGGGGGGCGGCTATGGCTACACCTTC CASNPPRGGGYGYTF
TRBJ2-1 TRBD2 TRBV11-2 - TGTGCCAGCAGCTCTCATACACCGGGACTAGCGAGCTCCTACAATGAGCAGTTCTTC CASSSHTPGLASSYNEQFF
TRBJ2-3 - TRBV19 once TGTGCCAGTAGTAGTAGGACATTTAACACAGATACGCAGTATTTT CASSSRTFNTDTQYF
TRBJ1-4 TRBD1 TRBV4-3 - TGCGCCAGCAGCCGGCAGGGGGCGTCGTCTGAAAAACTGTTTTTT CASSRQGASSEKLFF
TRBJ2-7 TRBD1 TRBV28 - TGTGCCAGCGGAGGTGGGACAGTGATATCCTCCGAGCAGTACTTC CASGGGTVISSEQYF
TRBJ2-5 - TRBV7-2 - TGTGCCAGCAGCTTATTCCCCAGGTCCCCCAAAGGCGAGACCCAGTACTTC CASSLFPRSPKGETQYF
TRBJ2-7 - TRBV14 few TGTGCCAGCAGCCCGGGCGTAGCGGTCCACGAGCAGTACTTC CASSPGVAVHEQYF
TRBJ2-5 TRBD2 TRBV2 - TGTGCCAGCAGTCCCGGGACTAGCGGGGGAGAAGAGACCCAGTACTTC CASSPGTSGGEETQYF
TRBJ2-7 - TRBV11-2 - TGTGCCAGCAGCCGCTCGGGACTTTTGGGTTACGAGCAGTACTTC CASSRSGLLGYEQYF
TRBJ2-3 TRBD2 TRBV6-4 - TGTGCCAGCAGTGACCAGGGAGGGGATACGCAGTATTTT CASSDQGGDTQYF
TRBJ2-6 - TRBV11-3 - TGTGCCAGCAGCTCTACGATCTCTGGGGCCAACGTCCTGACTTTC CASSSTISGANVLTF
TRBJ1-5 - TRBV28 - TGTGCCAGCAGTTTTGGATGGGCCCAAAACCAGCCCCAGCATTTT CASSFGWAQNQPQHF
TRBJ2-5 TRBD2 TRBV30 few TGTGCCTGGAGTGGGACAGGGACTAGCGGGGGGGGATCCCAAGAGACCCAGTACTTC CAWSGTGTSGGGSQETQYF
TRBJ1-3 - TRBV7-8 - TGTGCCAGCAGCTTAGCTCCCGGACAGCTCTCTGGAAACACCATATATTTT CASSLAPGQLSGNTIYF
TRBJ2-5 - TRBV7-2 - TGTGCCAGCAGCTTGACTAGACAAGAGACCCAGTACTTC CASSLTRQETQYF
TRBJ2-2 - TRBV6-6 - TGTGCCAGCAGTTACTCGCTAGGGGGGCTGTTTTTT CASSYSLGGLFF
TRBJ1-5 TRBD1 TRBV5-4 few TGTGCCAGCAGCTTACAGGGGGTGAGTCAGCCCCAGCATTTT CASSLQGVSQPQHF